This T cell receptor beta chain was retrieved from a study of cytomegalovirus exposure and HLA in healthy donors. Whole-study findings and limits: Excluded: some indistinguishable V segments such as TRBV6-2 and TRBV6-3. Relative to the roughly 700-donor mean, N-insertions were reportedly fewer in an Asian-associated ancestry cluster in a later analysis.

Losses at the gene ends were 9 bases for V and 6 bases for J; bases not matched to a gene: 14. Germline V gives CDR1 SGHRS, CDR2 YFSETQ. The length of the CDR3 is 15 residues. The study ran its PCR with 60 Vbeta and 13 Jbeta primers. This table comes from immunoSEQ multiplex PCR, and its TCRdb copy is limited to in-frame clones, with some not included. There are roughly 110,000 clones in the sample; roughly 82% occur only once, and 1.6% lies in the top ten. Concerning this clone: Its antigen is still unknown.

Those who donated were healthy bone marrow donors. This receptor was obtained from a man aged 45-60 years in good health and CMV-seronegative. This rearrangement joins TRBV5-1 to TRBJ1-5, with 8 positions matching TRBD1. What was sequenced was PBMCs. Written as DNA, the CDR3 is TGCGCCACCTCGAAAACGGACAGGGTAGGTCAGCCCCAGCATTTT. Protein: CATSKTDRVGQPQHF.